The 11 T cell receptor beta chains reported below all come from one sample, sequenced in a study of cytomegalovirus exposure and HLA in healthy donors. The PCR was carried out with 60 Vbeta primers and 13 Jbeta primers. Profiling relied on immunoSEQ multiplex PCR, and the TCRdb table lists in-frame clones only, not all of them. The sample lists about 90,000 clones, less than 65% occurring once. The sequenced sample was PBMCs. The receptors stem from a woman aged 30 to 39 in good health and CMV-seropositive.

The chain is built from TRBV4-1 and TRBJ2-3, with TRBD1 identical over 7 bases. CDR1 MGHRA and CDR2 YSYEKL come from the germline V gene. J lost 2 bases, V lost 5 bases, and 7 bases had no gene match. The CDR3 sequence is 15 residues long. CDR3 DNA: TGCGCCAGCAGCGACGGACAGGAGTTCACAGATACGCAGTATTTT. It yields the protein CASSDGQEFTDTQYF.

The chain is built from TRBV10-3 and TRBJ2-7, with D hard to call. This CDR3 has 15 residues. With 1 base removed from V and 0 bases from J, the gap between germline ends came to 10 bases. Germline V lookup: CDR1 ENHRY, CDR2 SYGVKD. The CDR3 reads CAISEFAGYSYEQYF. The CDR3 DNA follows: TGTGCCATCAGTGAGTTTGCAGGCTACTCCTACGAGCAGTACTTC.

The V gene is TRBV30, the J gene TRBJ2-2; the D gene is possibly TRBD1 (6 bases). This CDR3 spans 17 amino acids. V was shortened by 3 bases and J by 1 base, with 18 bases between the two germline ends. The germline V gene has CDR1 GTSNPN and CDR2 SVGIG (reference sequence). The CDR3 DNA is TGTGCCTGGAGGGGGACACCTAGGACTTTGAACACCGGGGAGCTGTTTTTT. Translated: CAWRGTPRTLNTGELFF.

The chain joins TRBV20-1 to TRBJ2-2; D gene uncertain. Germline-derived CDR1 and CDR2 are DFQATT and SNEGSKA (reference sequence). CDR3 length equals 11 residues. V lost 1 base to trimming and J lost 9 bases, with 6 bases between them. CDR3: CSARGPRELFF. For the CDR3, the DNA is TGCAGTGCTAGAGGTCCTAGGGAGCTGTTTTTT.

CDR3 bases: TGTGCCAGCAGCATGGACAGGGGGTCGAATGGCTACACCTTC. Encoded protein: CASSMDRGSNGYTF. The chain recombines TRBV6-5 with TRBJ1-2; 10 positions match TRBD1. The V segment lost 6 bases and the J segment 6 bases; nucleotides outside the gene matches: 7. The CDR3 is 14 amino acids. Looked up from germline, CDR1 is MNHEY and CDR2 is SVGAGI.

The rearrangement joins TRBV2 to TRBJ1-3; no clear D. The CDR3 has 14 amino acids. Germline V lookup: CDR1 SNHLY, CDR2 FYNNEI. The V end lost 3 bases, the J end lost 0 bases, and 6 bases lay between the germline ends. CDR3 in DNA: TGTGCCAGCAGTGACAGAACCTCTGGAAACACCATATATTTT. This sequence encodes CASSDRTSGNTIYF.

The CDR3 coding sequence is TGTGCCTGGAGTGTATTGGGACTAGCGGGGGGGCCTAGCACAGATACGCAGTATTTT. Translation: CAWSVLGLAGGPSTDTQYF. The rearrangement joins TRBV30 to TRBJ2-3, with 16 bases lining up with TRBD2. V trimming: 0 bases; J trimming: 0 bases; junction bases outside the gene matches: 6. The CDR3 runs to 19 residues. Germline values: CDR1 GTSNPN, CDR2 SVGIG (reference sequence).

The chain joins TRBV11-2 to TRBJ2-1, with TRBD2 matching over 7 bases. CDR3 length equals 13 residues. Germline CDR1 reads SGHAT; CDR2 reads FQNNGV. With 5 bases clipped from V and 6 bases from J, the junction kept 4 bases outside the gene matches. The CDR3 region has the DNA TGTGCCAGCAGCCCCAGGACTAGCAATGAGCAGTTCTTC. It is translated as CASSPRTSNEQFF.

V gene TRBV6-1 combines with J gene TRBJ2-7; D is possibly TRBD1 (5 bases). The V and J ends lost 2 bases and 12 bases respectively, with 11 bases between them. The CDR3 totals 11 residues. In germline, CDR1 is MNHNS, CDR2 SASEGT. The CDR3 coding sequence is TGTGCCAGCAGTGAATACAGGAGTCGGTACTTC. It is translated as CASSEYRSRYF.

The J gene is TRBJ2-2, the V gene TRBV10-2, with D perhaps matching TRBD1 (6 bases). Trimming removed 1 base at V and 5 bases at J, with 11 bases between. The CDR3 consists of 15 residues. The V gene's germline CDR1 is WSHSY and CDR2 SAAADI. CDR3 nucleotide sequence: TGCGCCAGCAGTGAGTTACAGGGTGGGACCGGGGAGCTGTTTTTT. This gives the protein CASSELQGGTGELFF.

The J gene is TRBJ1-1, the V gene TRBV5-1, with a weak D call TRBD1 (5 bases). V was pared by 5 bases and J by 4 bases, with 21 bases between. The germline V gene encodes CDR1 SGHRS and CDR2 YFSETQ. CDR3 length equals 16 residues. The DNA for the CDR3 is TGCGCCAGCAGTAATGTACCGGGGGTGTACGGCACTGAAGCTTTCTTT. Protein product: CASSNVPGVYGTEAFF.